The clone carrying this T cell receptor (beta chain) was detected many times. The sample is drawn from a study of CDR3 diversity in severe acne. TCRdb fed the PCR reads into MiXCR, producing one record per CDR3 protein. The profile shows roughly 100,000 distinct CDR3 sequences, 45% to 60% of them singletons. Germline V lookup: CDR1 MDHEN, CDR2 SYDVKM. CDR3 length: 12 residues. Trimming took 9 bases from V and 6 from J; bases not matched to a gene: 5. Material: blood. V and J are TRBV28 and TRBJ2-7; 10 nucleotides line up with TRBD1. This receptor was obtained from a male donor with acne. CDR3 loop: CASPGQGREQYF. CDR3 DNA: TGTGCCAGTCCGGGACAGGGGCGCGAGCAGTACTTC.